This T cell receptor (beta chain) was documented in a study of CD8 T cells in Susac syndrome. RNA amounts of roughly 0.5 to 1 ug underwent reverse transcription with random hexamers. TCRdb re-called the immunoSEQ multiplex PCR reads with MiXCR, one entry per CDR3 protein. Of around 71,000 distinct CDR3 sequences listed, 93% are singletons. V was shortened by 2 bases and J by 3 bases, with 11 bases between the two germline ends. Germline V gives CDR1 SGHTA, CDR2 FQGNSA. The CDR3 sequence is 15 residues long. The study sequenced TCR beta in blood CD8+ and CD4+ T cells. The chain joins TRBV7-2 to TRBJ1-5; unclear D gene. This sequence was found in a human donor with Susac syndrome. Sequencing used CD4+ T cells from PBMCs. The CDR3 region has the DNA TGTGCCAGCAGCTTATTGTTCCAGGTCAATCAGCCCCAGCATTTT. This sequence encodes CASSLLFQVNQPQHF.